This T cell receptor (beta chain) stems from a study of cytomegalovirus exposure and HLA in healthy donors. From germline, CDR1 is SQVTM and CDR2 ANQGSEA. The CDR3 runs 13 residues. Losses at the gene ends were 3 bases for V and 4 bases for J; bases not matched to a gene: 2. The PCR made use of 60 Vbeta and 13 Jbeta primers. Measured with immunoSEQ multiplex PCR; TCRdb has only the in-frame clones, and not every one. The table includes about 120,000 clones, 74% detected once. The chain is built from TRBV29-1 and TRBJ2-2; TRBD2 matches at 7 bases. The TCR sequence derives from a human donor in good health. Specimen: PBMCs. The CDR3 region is CSVERESTGELFF. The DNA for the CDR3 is TGCAGCGTTGAGCGGGAGAGCACCGGGGAGCTGTTTTTT.